Each of the 25 T cell receptor beta chains below was sequenced from the same sample in a study of T-cell reconstitution after alpha-beta-depleted transplantation in children. Unique molecular identifiers were incorporated when the TCRbeta library was constructed. TCRdb ran MiXCR on the PCR reads and lists one entry per CDR3 protein. The sample has some 72,000 distinct CDR3 sequences; approximately 7.4% are singletons. The source was PBMCs from the stem cell graft donor, collected from the stem cell graft. These receptor sequences come from a human donor who donated a stem cell graft to a child with acute lymphoblastic leukemia.

Ten or more counts support this clonotype. This rearrangement joins TRBV12-3 or TRBV12-4 to TRBJ1-2, with unresolved D. The germline V and J ends were trimmed by 5 bases and 6 bases, with 13 bases remaining between them. The CDR3 sequence is 13 residues long. The CDR3 here is CASSSGFLDGYTF. The CDR3 DNA reads TGTGCCAGCAGTAGTGGTTTCTTAGATGGCTACACCTTC.

This clonotype came up many times. The chain carries TRBV20-1 and TRBJ2-2; TRBD1 matches 9 bases. The CDR3 consists of 15 residues. The ends lost 2 bases at V and 5 bases at J; junction bases unmatched: 6. Germline V lookup: CDR1 DFQATT, CDR2 SNEGSKA (reference sequence). The CDR3 here is CSARRQGGTTGELFF. The CDR3 DNA reads as TGCAGTGCTAGACGACAGGGGGGTACGACCGGGGAGCTGTTTTTT.

This clonotype was found many times. This rearrangement joins TRBV6-1 to TRBJ2-7, with a possible D match to TRBD1 (5 bases). The germline V gene encodes CDR1 MNHNS and CDR2 SASEGT. V lost 2 bases to trimming and J lost 0 bases, with 11 bases between them. The CDR3 runs to 15 residues. CDR3 DNA sequence: TGTGCCAGCAGTGAACAGGGTTTTAGCTCCTACGAGCAGTACTTC. This codes for CASSEQGFSSYEQYF.

The table lists this clonotype with many counts. This chain connects TRBV7-9 to TRBJ2-3; D is uncertain. Trimming took 3 bases from V and 1 from J, leaving 14 bases between them. CDR1 is SEHNR and CDR2 is FQNEAQ in the germline V gene (reference sequence). The length of the CDR3 is 16 residues. CDR3 region: CASSLESGWGTDTQYF. The CDR3 bases are TGTGCCAGCAGCTTGGAGTCCGGGTGGGGCACAGATACGCAGTATTTT. The full variable domain, with the rest looked up from reference TRBV7-9 and TRBJ2-3, is DTGVSQNPRHKITKRGQNVTFRCDPISEHNRLYWYRQTLGQGPEFLTYFQNEAQLEKSRLLSDRFSAERPKGSFSTLEIQRTEQGDSAMYLCASSLESGWGTDTQYFGPGTRLTVL.

The chain joins TRBV20-1 to TRBJ1-6, with unresolved D. Trimming removed 1 base at V and 9 bases at J, with 16 bases between. From germline, CDR1 is DFQATT and CDR2 SNEGSKA (reference sequence). This CDR3 has 15 residues. Written as DNA, the CDR3 is TGCAGTGCTAGAGCCTCGGGAACAGAGAGTTCACCCCTCCACTTT. This translates into CSARASGTESSPLHF.

This clonotype was recorded many times. The V call is TRBV20-1, the J call TRBJ1-4, with D maybe TRBD1 (6 bases). Germline lookup yields CDR1 DFQATT and CDR2 SNEGSKA (reference sequence). This CDR3 comprises 11 residues. Trimming took 5 bases from V and 8 from J, leaving 9 bases between them. The CDR3 nucleotides read TGCAGTGCTGGGGGCGGGGAAAAACTGTTTTTT. It specifies CSAGGGEKLFF.

The sample holds many counts of this clonotype. The chain uses TRBV7-9 and TRBJ2-1, with D uncertain. The CDR3 contains 15 residues. The ends were cut back, 2 bases at V and 2 bases at J, with 10 bases in the middle. Germline CDR1 is SEHNR and CDR2 is FQNEAQ (reference sequence). This chain's CDR3 is CASSLPRTTYNEQFF. The CDR3, as DNA: TGTGCCAGCAGCTTACCGCGGACCACCTACAATGAGCAGTTCTTC.

Many counts were recorded for this clonotype. The rearrangement joins TRBV3-1 to TRBJ2-5; weak D call: TRBD1 (6 bases). CDR3 length equals 15 residues. V was clipped by 0 bases and J by 3 bases, with 11 bases between them. Germline CDR1 LGHDT, CDR2 YNNKEL (reference sequence). CDR3: CASSQDVGAEETQYF. The CDR3 DNA is TGTGCCAGCAGCCAAGACGTGGGGGCTGAAGAGACCCAGTACTTC.

Ten or more counts support this clonotype. This chain connects TRBV5-6 to TRBJ1-1, with a tentative D call TRBD1 (5 bases). The CDR3 spans 13 residues. Per the germline V gene, CDR1 is SGHDT and CDR2 is YYEEEE. Trimming took off 2 bases at V and 3 bases at J, with 8 bases between the two ends. The CDR3 reads CASSFTGDTEAFF. The CDR3 DNA reads as TGTGCCAGCAGCTTTACGGGGGACACTGAAGCTTTCTTT.

This clonotype has more than one count but fewer than ten. This chain connects TRBV29-1 to TRBJ1-5; D might be TRBD1 (5 bases). This CDR3 region has 14 residues. V dropped 4 bases and J dropped 4 bases, with 14 bases sitting between them. Germline assignment: CDR1 SQVTM and CDR2 ANQGSEA. The CDR3 loop reads CSVAGGGGNQPQHF. DNA for the CDR3: TGCAGCGTTGCCGGCGGGGGGGGAAATCAGCCCCAGCATTTT.

In its sample, this clonotype was seen many times. V gene TRBV5-1 combines with J gene TRBJ1-2, with no clear D. The CDR3 consists of 13 residues. Looked up from germline, CDR1 is SGHRS and CDR2 is YFSETQ. V lost 0 bases, J lost 5 bases, and 8 bases lay in between. The CDR3 is CASSLAKGYGYTF. CDR3 bases: TGCGCCAGCAGCTTGGCCAAAGGTTATGGCTACACCTTC.

This clonotype was recorded at least ten times. The rearrangement uses TRBV3-1 and TRBJ1-2; 8 bases fit TRBD1. Germline lookup yields CDR1 LGHDT and CDR2 YNNKEL (reference sequence). V gave up 4 bases and J gave up 4 bases; unmatched junction bases: 5. This CDR3 is built from 14 residues. As DNA, the CDR3 is TGTGCCAGCAGCCCCGGGACAGGCCTCTATGGCTACACCTTC. Amino acids: CASSPGTGLYGYTF. Full variable domain (missing parts from reference TRBV3-1 and TRBJ1-2): DTAVSQTPKYLVTQMGNDKSIKCEQNLGHDTMYWYKQDSKKFLKIMFSYNNKELIINETVPNRFSPKSPDKAHLNLHINSLELGDSAVYFCASSPGTGLYGYTFGSGTRLTVV.

This clonotype was detected ten times or more. This chain uses TRBV5-1 with TRBJ2-7; D not certain. The CDR3 extends over 14 amino acids. Per the germline V gene, CDR1 is SGHRS and CDR2 is YFSETQ. Deletions cut 0 bases from V and 1 base from J, with 8 bases between. The CDR3 loop reads CASSLDLASYEQYF. In DNA, the CDR3 is TGCGCCAGCAGCTTGGATCTTGCTTCCTACGAGCAGTACTTC.

The table lists this clonotype with many counts. This chain joins TRBV6-4 and TRBJ1-6; TRBD1 is a possible D gene (5 bases). Germline V CDR1 and CDR2: MRHNA, SNTAGT. With 0 bases removed from V and 6 bases from J, the gap between germline ends came to 9 bases. This CDR3 contains 15 residues. Here the CDR3 reads CASSDSVTANSPLHF. CDR3 in DNA: TGTGCCAGCAGTGACTCGGTGACAGCTAATTCACCCCTCCACTTT.

This clonotype was recorded many times. Given a much more abundant clone one base away, this may be a read error. The limits of the CDR3 on the DNA are not certain, so only TCRdb's listed CDR3 is given. V usage is TRBV9 and J usage is TRBJ2-7; TRBD1 was called by the table and not checked on the DNA. The germline V gene has CDR1 SGDLS and CDR2 YYNGEE. Termini included, the CDR3 measures 13 amino acids. The CDR3 sequence: CASSVGKGNEHYF.

In this sample, this clonotype turned up many times. This rearrangement joins TRBV4-1 to TRBJ2-7; the D is unclear. The CDR3 runs 13 residues. Germline lookup yields CDR1 MGHRA and CDR2 YSYEKL. V shed 3 bases and J shed 3 bases, with 9 bases lying between them. In nucleotides, the CDR3 is TGCGCCAGCAGCCAGGAGATATTCTACGAGCAGTACTTC. Its translation is CASSQEIFYEQYF.

This clonotype has a count of ten or more. The chain uses TRBV5-1 and TRBJ2-6; no clear D gene. This CDR3 is 15 amino acids long. V lost 4 bases and J lost 0, with 8 bases in between. Germline V lookup: CDR1 SGHRS, CDR2 YFSETQ. The CDR3 DNA follows: TGCGCCAGCAGCCCCGGCAGCTCTGGGGCCAACGTCCTGACTTTC. Encoded protein: CASSPGSSGANVLTF.

Ten or more counts support this clonotype. The chain employs TRBV28 and TRBJ1-5; D is undetermined. V was pared by 6 bases and J by 2 bases, with 14 bases between. The CDR3 is 15 amino acids. CDR1 and CDR2 from the germline V gene are MDHEN and SYDVKM. For the CDR3, the DNA is TGTGCCAGCAGAACGGACTTCTCTCGCAATCAGCCCCAGCATTTT. Translated, it gives CASRTDFSRNQPQHF. The whole variable domain, filled in from reference TRBV28 and TRBJ1-5, reads DVKVTQSSRYLVKRTGEKVFLECVQDMDHENMFWYRQDPGLGLRLIYFSYDVKMKEKGDIPEGYSVSREKKERFSLILESASTNQTSMYLCASRTDFSRNQPQHFGDGTRLSIL.

The table lists this clonotype with many counts. In DNA form, the CDR3 reads TGCGCCAGCGCTGGACAGATGAACACTGAAGCTTTCTTT. It specifies CASAGQMNTEAFF. V is TRBV5-1 and J is TRBJ1-1; TRBD1 is a possible D gene (6 bases). CDR1 is SGHRS and CDR2 is YFSETQ in the germline V gene. V shed 7 bases and J shed 0 bases, with 10 bases lying between them. The CDR3 loop spans 13 amino acids.

This clonotype has ten or more counts. The J gene is TRBJ2-3, the V gene TRBV6-1; D is undetermined. V gave up 7 bases and J gave up 2 bases, with 13 bases separating them. The CDR3 has 14 amino acids. Germline CDR1 MNHNS, CDR2 SASEGT. The CDR3 DNA follows: TGTGCCAGCAATGGTGGCAGGTTCACAGATACGCAGTATTTT. Its protein product is CASNGGRFTDTQYF.

The chain is built from TRBV6-2 or TRBV6-3 and TRBJ2-5; 7 bases line up with TRBD2. J gave up 4 bases and V 6 bases, and 8 bases lay outside the gene matches. This CDR3 is 14 amino acids long. The germline V gene encodes CDR1 MNHEY and CDR2 SVGEGT. CDR3 residues: CASSRRTRGETQYF. The CDR3 DNA follows: TGTGCCAGCAGCCGCCGGACTAGGGGAGAGACCCAGTACTTC.

This clonotype appeared many times. The J gene is TRBJ2-7, the V gene TRBV7-9; 13 bases line up with TRBD2. Germline trimming cut 8 bases from V and 3 bases from J; bases unmatched to any gene: 10. CDR1 SEHNR and CDR2 FQNEAQ come from the germline V gene (reference sequence). The CDR3 loop spans 16 amino acids. The CDR3 DNA sequence: TGTGCCAGCTCACCCCCGGGACTAGCGGGAATCTACGAGCAGTACTTC. Translated: CASSPPGLAGIYEQYF.

This clonotype was seen a handful of times. One base away lies a much larger clone, so this may be a sequencing read error. The rearrangement joins TRBV3-1 to TRBJ1-2; 7 nucleotides match TRBD1. Germline CDR1 and CDR2: LGHDT and YNNKEL (reference sequence). The CDR3 runs to 17 residues. CDR3: CASCQRDRSVGTDGYTF. The CDR3 DNA reads as TGTGCCAGCTGCCAACGGGACAGAAGCGTGGGGACCGATGGCTACACCTTC.

The chain has TRBV29-1 and TRBJ1-1; no clear D gene. From germline, CDR1 is SQVTM and CDR2 ANQGSEA. The ends were cut back, 5 bases at V and 3 bases at J, with 7 bases in the middle. The CDR3 consists of 11 residues. CDR3 loop: CSVPFDTEAFF. The CDR3 DNA reads TGCAGCGTTCCATTTGACACTGAAGCTTTCTTT.

Many counts were recorded for this clonotype. The rearrangement links TRBV27 to TRBJ2-7; the D gene could be TRBD1 or TRBD2 (5 bases each). Deletions cut 5 bases from V and 6 bases from J, with 11 bases between. Germline CDR1 is MNHEY and CDR2 is SMNVEV (reference sequence). The CDR3 is made up of 12 amino acids. In DNA form, the CDR3 reads TGTGCCAGCAGTCAGGGACGTGGCGAGCAGTACTTC. This codes for CASSQGRGEQYF.